These T cell receptor beta chains were read from a single sample in a study of long-term antiretroviral therapy in people with HIV. Assay used: immunoSEQ multiplex PCR; TCRdb lists only in-frame clones, some missing. The sample carries about 29,000 clones, 95% recorded once. Sequences were derived from unsorted PBMCs, sampled 5.3 years after starting antiretroviral therapy. These receptors were taken from a young man with HIV. Each CDR3 is given with its conserved first and last residue. Each record gives: V gene, D gene, J gene, clone size, CDR3 DNA, CDR3 protein. A D gene is named only where the DNA matches it firmly. Some rows have no size entry. The others give once, few or many, or a class for an expanded clone.

V gene: TRBV19
D gene: .
J gene: TRBJ2-3
clone size: .
CDR3 DNA: TGTGCCAGTAGTGTCTCTGTAGCAGGGTGGAGCACAGATACGCAGTATTTT
CDR3 protein: CASSVSVAGWSTDTQYF

V gene: TRBV28
D gene: .
J gene: TRBJ1-1
clone size: .
CDR3 DNA: TGTGCCAGCAGTGCGTCCCGATTCCTGAACACTGAAGCTTTCTTT
CDR3 protein: CASSASRFLNTEAFF

V gene: TRBV4-1
D gene: .
J gene: TRBJ2-1
clone size: few
CDR3 DNA: TGCGCCAGCAGCAACTGGGACGACAATGAGCAGTTCTTC
CDR3 protein: CASSNWDDNEQFF

V gene: TRBV7-2
D gene: .
J gene: TRBJ1-2
clone size: .
CDR3 DNA: TGTGCCAGCAGCTTAGTGGTGGGGGGCAAGGGCTATGGCTACACCTTC
CDR3 protein: CASSLVVGGKGYGYTF

V gene: TRBV9
D gene: TRBD2
J gene: TRBJ2-1
clone size: .
CDR3 DNA: TGTGCCAGCAGCGCCACGACTAGCGGCCTTTCAAATGAGCAGTTCTTC
CDR3 protein: CASSATTSGLSNEQFF

V gene: TRBV2
D gene: .
J gene: TRBJ2-7
clone size: .
CDR3 DNA: TGTGCCAGCAGTCTTACAGGGCTTGCCTACGAGCAGTACTTC
CDR3 protein: CASSLTGLAYEQYF

V gene: TRBV6-6
D gene: TRBD1
J gene: TRBJ1-2
clone size: once
CDR3 DNA: TGTGCCAGCAGTTACCGTGCAGGGGGCAGTGGCTACACCTTC
CDR3 protein: CASSYRAGGSGYTF

V gene: TRBV18
D gene: TRBD2
J gene: TRBJ2-3
clone size: .
CDR3 DNA: TGTGCCAGCTCACCAGGACTAGCGGGGAACACAGATACGCAGTATTTT
CDR3 protein: CASSPGLAGNTDTQYF

V gene: TRBV19
D gene: .
J gene: TRBJ2-3
clone size: .
CDR3 DNA: TGTGCCAGTAGTATTGGGGGGCTCGCAGATACGCAGTATTTT
CDR3 protein: CASSIGGLADTQYF

V gene: TRBV19
D gene: .
J gene: TRBJ1-3
clone size: .
CDR3 DNA: TGTGCCAGTACCCCGCCCGGAAACACCATATATTTT
CDR3 protein: CASTPPGNTIYF

V gene: TRBV30
D gene: .
J gene: TRBJ2-5
clone size: .
CDR3 DNA: TGTGCCTGGATCGCAGGAGCCCAAGAGACCCAGTACTTC
CDR3 protein: CAWIAGAQETQYF

V gene: TRBV9
D gene: .
J gene: TRBJ2-2
clone size: .
CDR3 DNA: TGTGCCAGCAGCGTAGGGATAGGGATTAACACCGGGGAGCTGTTTTTT
CDR3 protein: CASSVGIGINTGELFF

V gene: TRBV28
D gene: .
J gene: TRBJ1-2
clone size: .
CDR3 DNA: TGTGCCAGCAGCCCGCCGTGGGGGTATGGCTACACCTTC
CDR3 protein: CASSPPWGYGYTF

V gene: TRBV19
D gene: .
J gene: TRBJ2-7
clone size: .
CDR3 DNA: TGTGCCAGTAGTCGCGACAGGGAGGCCTACGAGCAGTACTTC
CDR3 protein: CASSRDREAYEQYF

V gene: TRBV19
D gene: .
J gene: TRBJ1-5
clone size: .
CDR3 DNA: TGTGCCAGTAGTATAGATCACATCTTACGTCAGCCCCAGCATTTT
CDR3 protein: CASSIDHILRQPQHF

V gene: TRBV21-1
D gene: .
J gene: TRBJ2-3
clone size: .
CDR3 DNA: TGTGCCAGCACGGCAGATACGCAGTATTTT
CDR3 protein: CASTADTQYF

V gene: TRBV7-2
D gene: .
J gene: TRBJ1-3
clone size: .
CDR3 DNA: TGTGCCAGCGTCGGCAACACCATATATTTT
CDR3 protein: CASVGNTIYF

V gene: TRBV7-2
D gene: TRBD2
J gene: TRBJ2-7
clone size: .
CDR3 DNA: TGTGCCAGCAGCCCCGGGGGGGGATCTTTTTACGAGCAGTACTTC
CDR3 protein: CASSPGGGSFYEQYF

V gene: TRBV10-1
D gene: .
J gene: TRBJ1-3
clone size: .
CDR3 DNA: TGCGCCAGCAGTCCTCAGCGAGGCTCTGGAAACACCATATATTTT
CDR3 protein: CASSPQRGSGNTIYF

V gene: TRBV14
D gene: .
J gene: TRBJ2-7
clone size: .
CDR3 DNA: TGTGCCAGCAGACCTAACGACGGTTTCTCCTACGAGCAGTACTTC
CDR3 protein: CASRPNDGFSYEQYF

V gene: TRBV29-1
D gene: .
J gene: TRBJ1-1
clone size: .
CDR3 DNA: TGCAGCGTTGAAGATCAGGGGATCTACGCTACTGAAGCTTTCTTT
CDR3 protein: CSVEDQGIYATEAFF

V gene: TRBV2
D gene: .
J gene: TRBJ2-3
clone size: .
CDR3 DNA: TGTGCCAGCGGCGAACCCGGTATAGACACAGATACGCAGTATTTT
CDR3 protein: CASGEPGIDTDTQYF

V gene: TRBV19
D gene: TRBD2
J gene: TRBJ2-3
clone size: .
CDR3 DNA: TGTGCCAGTAATCTTAGCGGGGGGGAGGATACGCAGTATTTT
CDR3 protein: CASNLSGGEDTQYF

V gene: TRBV10-3
D gene: TRBD1
J gene: TRBJ2-1
clone size: .
CDR3 DNA: TGTGCCATCAGTGAACAGGGGAGTGAGCAGTTCTTC
CDR3 protein: CAISEQGSEQFF

V gene: TRBV5-4
D gene: TRBD1
J gene: TRBJ2-1
clone size: .
CDR3 DNA: TGTGCCAGCAGCTTGGGGACAGGGGGTTACAATGAGCAGTTCTTC
CDR3 protein: CASSLGTGGYNEQFF

V gene: TRBV27
D gene: .
J gene: TRBJ2-5
clone size: .
CDR3 DNA: TGTGCCAGCAGTTTTTCCGTTGCCGTACAAGAGACCCAGTACTTC
CDR3 protein: CASSFSVAVQETQYF

V gene: TRBV7-2
D gene: TRBD1
J gene: TRBJ2-2
clone size: .
CDR3 DNA: TGTGCCAGCAGCTTTACAGGGGGCTCGGGCGGGGAGCTGTTTTTT
CDR3 protein: CASSFTGGSGGELFF

V gene: TRBV15
D gene: .
J gene: TRBJ2-1
clone size: .
CDR3 DNA: TGTGCCACCAGCAATTCCTCCGGGCGGGGTAGCTCCTACAATGAGCAGTTCTTC
CDR3 protein: CATSNSSGRGSSYNEQFF

V gene: TRBV6-1
D gene: .
J gene: TRBJ2-7
clone size: .
CDR3 DNA: TGTGCCAGCAATACCCACGGCCATTCCTACGAGCAGTACTTC
CDR3 protein: CASNTHGHSYEQYF

V gene: TRBV5-1
D gene: .
J gene: TRBJ2-5
clone size: .
CDR3 DNA: TGCGCCAGCAGCTTGGACGCGGGGTCGGAGACCCAGTACTTC
CDR3 protein: CASSLDAGSETQYF

V gene: TRBV7-8
D gene: TRBD2
J gene: TRBJ2-3
clone size: .
CDR3 DNA: TGTGCCAGCAGCTTCACACCGGCGACTAGCATTTCAGATACGCAGTATTTT
CDR3 protein: CASSFTPATSISDTQYF

V gene: TRBV2
D gene: TRBD2
J gene: TRBJ2-1
clone size: .
CDR3 DNA: TGTGCCAGCAGTGAACTAGCGGGGGGGAATGAGCAGTTCTTC
CDR3 protein: CASSELAGGNEQFF

V gene: TRBV5-1
D gene: .
J gene: TRBJ2-1
clone size: .
CDR3 DNA: TGCGCCAGCAGCTTGCAAGCCCTCGTGGGTGAGCAGTTCTTC
CDR3 protein: CASSLQALVGEQFF

V gene: TRBV6-1
D gene: .
J gene: TRBJ1-2
clone size: .
CDR3 DNA: TGTGCCAGCAATCCAGGCTACACCTTC
CDR3 protein: CASNPGYTF

V gene: TRBV12-5
D gene: .
J gene: TRBJ1-1
clone size: .
CDR3 DNA: TGTGCTAGTAGCGCCCCGGAAACGACCCGGCCAGCTTTCTTT
CDR3 protein: CASSAPETTRPAFF

V gene: TRBV30
D gene: .
J gene: TRBJ1-5
clone size: .
CDR3 DNA: TGTGCCTGGAGTCGGTCCGAAAATCAGCCCCAGCATTTT
CDR3 protein: CAWSRSENQPQHF

V gene: TRBV19
D gene: .
J gene: TRBJ1-5
clone size: .
CDR3 DNA: TGTGCCAGTAGTATAGCGGGTTCCAATCAGCCCCAGCATTTT
CDR3 protein: CASSIAGSNQPQHF

V gene: TRBV4-2
D gene: .
J gene: TRBJ2-3
clone size: .
CDR3 DNA: TGTGCCAGCAGCCAGTATGTTAGTTCGGACAGCCAAACTAGCACAGATACGCAGTATTTT
CDR3 protein: CASSQYVSSDSQTSTDTQYF

V gene: TRBV14
D gene: TRBD1
J gene: TRBJ2-7
clone size: .
CDR3 DNA: TGTGCCAGCAGCCAGAATACAGGGGTTGAGCAGTACTTC
CDR3 protein: CASSQNTGVEQYF

V gene: TRBV30
D gene: .
J gene: TRBJ1-3
clone size: .
CDR3 DNA: TGTGCCTGGGCGGTTGATACAGGGAACACCATATATTTT
CDR3 protein: CAWAVDTGNTIYF

V gene: TRBV15
D gene: .
J gene: TRBJ2-4
clone size: .
CDR3 DNA: TGTGCCACCAGCGGGGGAGGAGGGACCAAAAACATTCAGTACTTC
CDR3 protein: CATSGGGGTKNIQYF

V gene: TRBV19
D gene: .
J gene: TRBJ2-1
clone size: .
CDR3 DNA: TGTGCCAGTAGTATGGGGGCGTTACGGGGGCGGAAGTACAATGAGCAGTTCTTC
CDR3 protein: CASSMGALRGRKYNEQFF

V gene: TRBV7-2
D gene: TRBD2
J gene: TRBJ2-7
clone size: .
CDR3 DNA: TGTGCCAGCAGCCTTGGTCGTCTAGCGGGAGACGAGCAGTACTTC
CDR3 protein: CASSLGRLAGDEQYF

V gene: TRBV6-4
D gene: .
J gene: TRBJ2-7
clone size: .
CDR3 DNA: TGTGCCAGCAGTCCAGAGGGCGAGCAGTACTTC
CDR3 protein: CASSPEGEQYF

V gene: TRBV10-1
D gene: TRBD1
J gene: TRBJ2-3
clone size: .
CDR3 DNA: TGCGCCAGCAGTGAGTCAAGGGACAGGGGGCGCGCAGATACGCAGTATTTT
CDR3 protein: CASSESRDRGRADTQYF

V gene: TRBV10-3
D gene: TRBD2
J gene: TRBJ2-3
clone size: .
CDR3 DNA: TGTGCCATCTCCGGGCGCACTAGCGCCACAGATACGCAGTATTTT
CDR3 protein: CAISGRTSATDTQYF

V gene: TRBV2
D gene: .
J gene: TRBJ2-5
clone size: .
CDR3 DNA: TGTGCATGCAGGCGCTCGGACCAAGAGACCCAGTACTTC
CDR3 protein: CACRRSDQETQYF

V gene: TRBV4-2
D gene: .
J gene: TRBJ2-2
clone size: .
CDR3 DNA: TGTGCCAGCAGCCAAGACCCCGGGGGCCGACGAACCGGGGAGCTGTTTTTT
CDR3 protein: CASSQDPGGRRTGELFF

V gene: TRBV7-8
D gene: .
J gene: TRBJ1-2
clone size: .
CDR3 DNA: TGTGCCAGCAGCCTCGGGGGGGCCTATGGCTACACCTTC
CDR3 protein: CASSLGGAYGYTF

V gene: TRBV11-1
D gene: .
J gene: TRBJ2-5
clone size: .
CDR3 DNA: TGTGCCAGCAGCCGATCAGGGGTAGGGACCCAGTACTTC
CDR3 protein: CASSRSGVGTQYF

V gene: TRBV5-6
D gene: TRBD2
J gene: TRBJ2-1
clone size: .
CDR3 DNA: TGTGCCAGCAGTTATTTAACGGGGGGGTGGTACAATGAGCAGTTCTTC
CDR3 protein: CASSYLTGGWYNEQFF

V gene: TRBV7-9
D gene: .
J gene: TRBJ1-1
clone size: few
CDR3 DNA: TGTGCCAGCAGCTTAGCGCCCTGGCAGGGTGGAATGAACACTGAAGCTTTCTTT
CDR3 protein: CASSLAPWQGGMNTEAFF

V gene: TRBV20-1
D gene: .
J gene: TRBJ2-7
clone size: .
CDR3 DNA: TGCAGTGCTAGAGATAAGTACGAGCAGTACTTC
CDR3 protein: CSARDKYEQYF

V gene: TRBV19
D gene: .
J gene: TRBJ2-4
clone size: .
CDR3 DNA: TGTGCCAGTAGTACCTCGATGGTGGCCAAAAACATTCAGTACTTC
CDR3 protein: CASSTSMVAKNIQYF

V gene: TRBV6-5
D gene: TRBD2
J gene: TRBJ2-1
clone size: .
CDR3 DNA: TGTGCCAGCAGTTGGAGCGGGGACTACAATGAGCAGTTCTTC
CDR3 protein: CASSWSGDYNEQFF

V gene: TRBV5-5
D gene: .
J gene: TRBJ1-2
clone size: .
CDR3 DNA: TGTGCCAGCAGCTTGAACGGCGCTAACTATGGCTACACCTTC
CDR3 protein: CASSLNGANYGYTF

V gene: TRBV27
D gene: TRBD1
J gene: TRBJ2-7
clone size: .
CDR3 DNA: TGTGCCACTTCCCCGGACAGGCTCACTTCCTACGAGCAGTACTTC
CDR3 protein: CATSPDRLTSYEQYF

V gene: TRBV28
D gene: TRBD1
J gene: TRBJ1-2
clone size: .
CDR3 DNA: TGTGCCAGCAGTCCACGGGACAGGGTGAGGTATGGCTACACCTTC
CDR3 protein: CASSPRDRVRYGYTF

V gene: TRBV5-5
D gene: .
J gene: TRBJ1-1
clone size: .
CDR3 DNA: TGTGCCAGCAGCTTAGAATATTTCGGCAGGGCGAACACTGAAGCTTTCTTT
CDR3 protein: CASSLEYFGRANTEAFF